This T cell receptor beta chain stems from a study of OX40 agonist ivuxolimab in advanced cancers. For the study at large: Patients received ivuxolimab, an agonistic anti-OX40 (CD134) antibody. Patients enrolled in dose escalation were diagnosed with hepatocellular carcinoma, melanoma, renal cell or head and neck cancer. With a range of about 23 to 90, age averaged roughly 60 years, and nearly 85% were male.

This table comes from immunoSEQ multiplex PCR, and its TCRdb copy is limited to in-frame clones, with some not included. The table lists over 40,000 clones, approximately 84% of them singletons, with about 4.5% in the top ten. The source was CD4+ or CD8+ T cells sorted from blood, collected in a trial of the OX40 agonist ivuxolimab. The TCR was taken from an adult with an advanced solid tumor such as melanoma, head and neck, liver or kidney cancer.

For the CDR3, the DNA is TGTGCCAGCAGCTCAGCGGGAGGCTACGAGCAGTACTTC. This gives the protein CASSSAGGYEQYF. The rearrangement links TRBV5-4 to TRBJ2-7; 9 bases agree with TRBD2. V gave up 3 bases and J gave up 3 bases; unmatched junction bases: 1. This CDR3 region has 13 residues. Germline V gives CDR1 SGHNT, CDR2 YYREEE (reference sequence).